This T cell receptor (beta chain) was captured by sequencing in a study of T-cell memory formation after mild COVID-19. Study context: Across donors, TCR clusters were largely donor specific. Findings of the study overall: The pre-infection memory compartment contained some responding clones, suggesting cross-reactive memory joined. Researchers report contracting CD4+ clones mostly in CM and EM, with CD8+ clones in EMRA. From day 15 to 85, contracting clones were balanced between CD4 and CD8, whereas later expanders leaned toward CD4+.

Comment on this clonotype: The antigen remains undetermined.

V was pared by 1 base and J by 3 bases, with 13 bases between. The CDR3 sequence is 15 residues long. The V gene's germline CDR1 is MGHRA and CDR2 YSYEKL. MiXCR, run by TCRdb on the 5' RACE reads, gives a single entry per CDR3 protein. The table includes 75,000 to 90,000 distinct CDR3 sequences, about 15% detected once. This TCR derives from an adult woman who had mild COVID-19 (a few samples of this study predate the infection). Cell type and time point are not known. This sequence joins TRBV4-1 and TRBJ2-7; D might be TRBD2 (6 bases). Input material: PBMCs or a T cell subset sorted from them (not recorded which). CDR3 DNA sequence: TGCGCCAGCAGCCAAGCTGCGGGGATCAGCTACGAGCAGTACTTC. It is translated as CASSQAAGISYEQYF.